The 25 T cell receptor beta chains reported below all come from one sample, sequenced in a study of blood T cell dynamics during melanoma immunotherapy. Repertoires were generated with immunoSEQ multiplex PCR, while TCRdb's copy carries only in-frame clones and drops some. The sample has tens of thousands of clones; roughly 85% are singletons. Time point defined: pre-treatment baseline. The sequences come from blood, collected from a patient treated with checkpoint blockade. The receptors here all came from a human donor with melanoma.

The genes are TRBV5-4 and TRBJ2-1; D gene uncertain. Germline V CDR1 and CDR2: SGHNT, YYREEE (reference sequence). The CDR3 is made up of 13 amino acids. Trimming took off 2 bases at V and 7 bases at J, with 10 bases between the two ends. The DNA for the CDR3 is TGTGCCAGCAGCTTCAGTGGTGTGAATGAGCAGTTCTTC. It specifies CASSFSGVNEQFF. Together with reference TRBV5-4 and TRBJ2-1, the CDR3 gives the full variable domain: ETGVTQSPTHLIKTRGQQVTLRCSSQSGHNTVSWYQQALGQGPQFIFQYYREEENGRGNFPPRFSGLQFPNYSSELNVNALELDDSALYLCASSFSGVNEQFFGPGTRLTVL.

DNA for the CDR3: TGTGCCAGCAGCTTAGTGTTGGCTAGTGTTATTCGCGGCTCTGGGGCCAACGTCCTGACTTTC. Its translation: CASSLVLASVIRGSGANVLTF. The V gene is TRBV7-8, the J gene TRBJ2-6; D gene uncertain. CDR3 length: 21 amino acids. CDR1 and CDR2 from the germline V gene are SGHVS and FQNEAQ. V dropped 1 base and J dropped 0 bases, with 22 bases sitting between them.

The CDR3 nucleotides read TGTGCCAGCAGCTCCCAGGGAAGCACAGATACGCAGTATTTT. It is translated as CASSSQGSTDTQYF. This chain joins TRBV7-3 and TRBJ2-3; D is perhaps TRBD1 (5 bases). The CDR3 totals 14 residues. With 4 bases removed from V and 0 bases from J, the gap between germline ends came to 8 bases. Germline V lookup: CDR1 SGHTA, CDR2 FQGTGA.

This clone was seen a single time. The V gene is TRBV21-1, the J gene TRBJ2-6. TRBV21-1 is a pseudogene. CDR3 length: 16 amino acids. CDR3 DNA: TGTGCCAGCAGCAAGTGTAAACGCTCTGGGGCCAACGTCCTGACTTTC. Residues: CASSKCKRSGANVLTF.

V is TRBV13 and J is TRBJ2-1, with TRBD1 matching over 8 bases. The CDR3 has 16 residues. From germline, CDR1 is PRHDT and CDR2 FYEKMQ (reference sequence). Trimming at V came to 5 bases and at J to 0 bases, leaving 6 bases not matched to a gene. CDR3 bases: TGTGCCAGCAGCAATACAGGGGGAAGCTCCTACAATGAGCAGTTCTTC. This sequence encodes CASSNTGGSSYNEQFF.

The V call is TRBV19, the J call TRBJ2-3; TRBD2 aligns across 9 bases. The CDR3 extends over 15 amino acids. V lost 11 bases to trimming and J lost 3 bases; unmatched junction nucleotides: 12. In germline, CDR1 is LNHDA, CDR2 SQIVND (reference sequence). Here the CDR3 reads CALMREGLYTDTQYF. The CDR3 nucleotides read TGTGCCCTTATGCGGGAGGGCCTCTATACAGATACGCAGTATTTT.

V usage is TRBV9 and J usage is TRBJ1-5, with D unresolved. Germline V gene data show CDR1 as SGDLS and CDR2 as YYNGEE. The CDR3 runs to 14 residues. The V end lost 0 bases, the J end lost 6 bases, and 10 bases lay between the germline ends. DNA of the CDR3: TGTGCCAGCAGCGTAGGGGAGGGCGGTCAGCCCCAGCATTTT. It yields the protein CASSVGEGGQPQHF.

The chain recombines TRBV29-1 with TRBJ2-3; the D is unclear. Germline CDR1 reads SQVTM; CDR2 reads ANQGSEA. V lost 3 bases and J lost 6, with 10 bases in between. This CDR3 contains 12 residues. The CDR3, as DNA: TGCAGCGTTGACAACTCTGGGGATACGCAGTATTTT. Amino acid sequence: CSVDNSGDTQYF.

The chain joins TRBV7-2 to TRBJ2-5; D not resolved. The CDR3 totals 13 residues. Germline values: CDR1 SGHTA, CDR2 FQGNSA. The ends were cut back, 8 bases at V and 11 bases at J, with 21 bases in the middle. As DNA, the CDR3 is TGTGCCAGCCGGCCGCGGATTTTAGCCCTGCAGTACTTC. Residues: CASRPRILALQYF.

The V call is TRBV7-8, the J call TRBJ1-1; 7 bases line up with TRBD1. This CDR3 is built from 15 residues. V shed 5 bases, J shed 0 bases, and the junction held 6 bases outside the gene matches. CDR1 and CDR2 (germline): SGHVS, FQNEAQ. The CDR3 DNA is TGTGCCAGCAGCCTAGGGGACAGCCTGAACACTGAAGCTTTCTTT. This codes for CASSLGDSLNTEAFF.

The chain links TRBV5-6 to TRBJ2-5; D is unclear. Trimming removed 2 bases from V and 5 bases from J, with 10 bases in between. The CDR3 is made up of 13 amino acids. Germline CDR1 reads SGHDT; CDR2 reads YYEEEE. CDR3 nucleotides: TGTGCCAGCAGCTTAGTAGGTGAGGAGACCCAGTACTTC. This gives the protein CASSLVGEETQYF. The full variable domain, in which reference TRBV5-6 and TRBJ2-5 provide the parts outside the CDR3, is DAGVTQSPTHLIKTRGQQVTLRCSPKSGHDTVSWYQQALGQGPQFIFQYYEEEERQRGNFPDRFSGHQFPNYSSELNVNALLLGDSALYLCASSLVGEETQYFGPGTRLLVL.

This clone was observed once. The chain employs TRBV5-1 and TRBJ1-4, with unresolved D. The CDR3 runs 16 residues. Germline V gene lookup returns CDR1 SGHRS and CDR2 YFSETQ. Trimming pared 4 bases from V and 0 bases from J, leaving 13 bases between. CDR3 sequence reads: CASSQADQATNEKLFF. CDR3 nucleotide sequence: TGCGCCAGCAGCCAGGCGGACCAAGCAACTAATGAAAAACTGTTTTTT.

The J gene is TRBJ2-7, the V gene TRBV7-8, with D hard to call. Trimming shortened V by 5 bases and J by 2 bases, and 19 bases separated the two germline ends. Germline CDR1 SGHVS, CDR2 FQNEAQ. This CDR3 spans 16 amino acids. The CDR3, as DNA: TGTGCCAGCAGCGAGAGTGTAGGTTTGGCCCCCTACGAGCAGTACTTC. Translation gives CASSESVGLAPYEQYF.

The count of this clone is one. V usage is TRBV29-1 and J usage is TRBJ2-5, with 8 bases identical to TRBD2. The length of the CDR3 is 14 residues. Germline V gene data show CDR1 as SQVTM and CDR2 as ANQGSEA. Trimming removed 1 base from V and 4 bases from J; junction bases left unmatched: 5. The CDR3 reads CSVEVGLAGETQYF. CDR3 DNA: TGCAGCGTTGAAGTAGGACTAGCAGGAGAGACCCAGTACTTC.

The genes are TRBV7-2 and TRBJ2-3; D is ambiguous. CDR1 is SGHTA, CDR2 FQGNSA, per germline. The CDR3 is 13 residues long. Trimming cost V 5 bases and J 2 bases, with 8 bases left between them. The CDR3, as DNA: TGTGCCAGCAGCCCTGACCCCACAGATACGCAGTATTTT. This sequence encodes CASSPDPTDTQYF.

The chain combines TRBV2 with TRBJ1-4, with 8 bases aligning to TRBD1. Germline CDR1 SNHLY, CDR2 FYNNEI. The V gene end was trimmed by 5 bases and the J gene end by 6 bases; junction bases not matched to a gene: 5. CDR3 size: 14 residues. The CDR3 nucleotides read TGTGCCAGCAGTTCTCAGGGGGCCTATGAAAAACTGTTTTTT. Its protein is CASSSQGAYEKLFF. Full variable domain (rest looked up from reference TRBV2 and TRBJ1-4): EPEVTQTPSHQVTQMGQEVILRCVPISNHLYFYWYRQILGQKVEFLVSFYNNEISEKSEIFDDQFSVERPDGSNFTLKIRSTKLEDSAMYFCASSSQGAYEKLFFGSGTQLSVL.

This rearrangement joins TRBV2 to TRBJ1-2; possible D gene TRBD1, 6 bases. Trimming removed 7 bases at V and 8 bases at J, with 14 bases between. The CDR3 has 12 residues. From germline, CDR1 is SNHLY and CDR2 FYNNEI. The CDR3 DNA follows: TGTGCCAGCACCCGGGGGGGCAGAGGCTACACCTTC. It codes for CASTRGGRGYTF.

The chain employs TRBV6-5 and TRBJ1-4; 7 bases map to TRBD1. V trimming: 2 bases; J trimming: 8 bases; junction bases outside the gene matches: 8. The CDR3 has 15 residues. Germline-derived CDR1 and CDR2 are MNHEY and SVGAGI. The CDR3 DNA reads TGTGCCAGCAGTTACGATGTAGGGGGCGAAGAAAAACTGTTTTTT. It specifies CASSYDVGGEEKLFF.

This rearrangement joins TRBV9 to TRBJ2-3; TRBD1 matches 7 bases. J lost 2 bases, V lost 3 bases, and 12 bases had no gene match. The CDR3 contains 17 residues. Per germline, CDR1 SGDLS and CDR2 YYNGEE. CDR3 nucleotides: TGTGCCAGCAGCGCCTTCGGCGAGGGGGCCTACACAGATACGCAGTATTTT. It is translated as CASSAFGEGAYTDTQYF.

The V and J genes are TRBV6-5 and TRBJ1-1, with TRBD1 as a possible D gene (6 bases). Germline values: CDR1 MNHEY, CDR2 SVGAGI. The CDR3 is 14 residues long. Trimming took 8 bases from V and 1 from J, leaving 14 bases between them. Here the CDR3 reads CASPSRGGNTEAFF. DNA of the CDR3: TGTGCCAGCCCAAGCAGGGGAGGGAACACTGAAGCTTTCTTT.

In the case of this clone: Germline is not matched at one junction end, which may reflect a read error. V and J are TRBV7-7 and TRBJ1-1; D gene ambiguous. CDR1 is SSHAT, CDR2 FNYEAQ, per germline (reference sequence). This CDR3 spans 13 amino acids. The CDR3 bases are TGTGCTAGCAGCGCAGACGCGAACACTGAAGCTTTCTTT. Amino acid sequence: CASSADANTEAFF.

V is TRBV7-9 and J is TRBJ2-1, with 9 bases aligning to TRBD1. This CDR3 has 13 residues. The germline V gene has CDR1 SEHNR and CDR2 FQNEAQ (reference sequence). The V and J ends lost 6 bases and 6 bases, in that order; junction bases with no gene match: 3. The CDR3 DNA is TGTGCCAGCAGGGGGACAGGGAGCAATGAGCAGTTCTTC. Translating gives CASRGTGSNEQFF.

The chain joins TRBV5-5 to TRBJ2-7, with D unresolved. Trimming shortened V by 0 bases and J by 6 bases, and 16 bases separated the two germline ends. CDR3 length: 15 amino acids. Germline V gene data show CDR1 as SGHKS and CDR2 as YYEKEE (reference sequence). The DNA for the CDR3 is TGTGCCAGCAGCTTGGAGGCACCCCGAGTGAGCGAGCAGTACTTC. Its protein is CASSLEAPRVSEQYF.

The CDR3 sequence: CASSPESGGQPQHF. DNA of the CDR3: TGTGCCAGCTCACCAGAGAGTGGGGGTCAGCCCCAGCATTTT. The V gene is TRBV18, the J gene TRBJ1-5; tentatively, D is TRBD1 (5 bases). V lost 2 bases, J lost 6 bases, and 11 bases lay in between. This CDR3 has 14 residues. CDR1 KGHSH and CDR2 LQKENI come from the germline V gene.

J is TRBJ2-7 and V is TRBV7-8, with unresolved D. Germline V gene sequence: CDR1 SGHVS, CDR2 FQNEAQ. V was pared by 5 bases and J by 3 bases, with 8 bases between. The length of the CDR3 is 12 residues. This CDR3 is CASSQGYYEQYF. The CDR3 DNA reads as TGTGCCAGCAGCCAAGGCTACTACGAGCAGTACTTC.